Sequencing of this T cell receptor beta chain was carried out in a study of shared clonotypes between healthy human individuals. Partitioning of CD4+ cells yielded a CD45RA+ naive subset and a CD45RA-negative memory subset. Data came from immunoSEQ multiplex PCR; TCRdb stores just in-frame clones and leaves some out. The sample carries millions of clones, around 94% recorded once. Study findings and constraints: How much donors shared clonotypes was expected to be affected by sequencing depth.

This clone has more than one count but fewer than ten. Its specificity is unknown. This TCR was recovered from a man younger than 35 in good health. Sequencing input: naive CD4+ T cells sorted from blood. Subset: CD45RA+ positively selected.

In DNA, the CDR3 is TGTGCCATCAGTGATGGGGGGTATGGCTACACCTTC. Residues: CAISDGGYGYTF. The chain recombines TRBV10-3 with TRBJ1-2; D is possibly TRBD1 (5 bases). The CDR3 has 12 residues. Trimming stripped 3 bases from V and 5 bases from J, with 7 bases between. Germline V gene data show CDR1 as ENHRY and CDR2 as SYGVKD.